This T cell receptor beta chain was obtained from a study of blood T cells in healthy people across ages. Study findings and constraints: From one million sequenced T cells, diversity estimates were lower bounds. Possibly confounding the expanded clonotype changes was the fact that donor CMV status was unknown.

A second PCR of about 6 to 11 cycles used a sample-barcoded 5' primer and a J-beta primer mix. TCRdb reprocessed the 5' RACE reads with MiXCR, giving one entry per CDR3 protein. The table lists approximately 490,000 distinct CDR3 sequences, under 30% of them singletons. Of note for this clonotype: Its matching antigen is unknown.

Samples had at least 7 million PBMCs isolated from them. V gave up 4 bases and J gave up 2 bases, with 12 bases separating them. CDR3 size: 14 residues. The germline CDR1 and CDR2 sequences are MDHEN and SYDVKM. This same sample was also taken into another study, of T cells of mothers and their children.

This chain links TRBV28 with TRBJ2-7, with D perhaps matching TRBD1 (5 bases). The sequenced sample was blood. The sequence came from a boy between 10 and 17 years old in good health. CDR3 residues: CASSSQLTAYEQYF. The CDR3 DNA sequence: TGTGCCAGCAGTTCCCAGTTGACAGCCTACGAGCAGTACTTC. The complete variable domain, with remaining parts taken from reference TRBV28 and TRBJ2-7, reads DVKVTQSSRYLVKRTGEKVFLECVQDMDHENMFWYRQDPGLGLRLIYFSYDVKMKEKGDIPEGYSVSREKKERFSLILESASTNQTSMYLCASSSQLTAYEQYFGPGTRLTVT.